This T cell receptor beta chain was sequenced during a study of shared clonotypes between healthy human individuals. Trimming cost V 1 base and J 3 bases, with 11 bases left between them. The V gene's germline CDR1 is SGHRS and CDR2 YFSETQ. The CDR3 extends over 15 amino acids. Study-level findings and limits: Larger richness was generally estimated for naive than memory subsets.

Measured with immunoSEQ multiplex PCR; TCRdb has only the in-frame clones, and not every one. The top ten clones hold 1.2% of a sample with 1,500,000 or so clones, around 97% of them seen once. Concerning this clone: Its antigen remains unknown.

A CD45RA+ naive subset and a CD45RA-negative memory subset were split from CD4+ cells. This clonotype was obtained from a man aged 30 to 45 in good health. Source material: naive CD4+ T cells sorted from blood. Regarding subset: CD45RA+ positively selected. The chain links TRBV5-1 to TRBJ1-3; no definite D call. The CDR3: CASSLSQPGGNTIYF. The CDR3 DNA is TGCGCCAGCAGCTTGAGCCAGCCGGGTGGAAACACCATATATTTT. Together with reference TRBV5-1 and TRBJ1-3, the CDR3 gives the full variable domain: KAGVTQTPRYLIKTRGQQVTLSCSPISGHRSVSWYQQTPGQGLQFLFEYFSETQRNKGNFPGRFSGRQFSNSRSEMNVSTLELGDSALYLCASSLSQPGGNTIYFGEGSWLTVV.